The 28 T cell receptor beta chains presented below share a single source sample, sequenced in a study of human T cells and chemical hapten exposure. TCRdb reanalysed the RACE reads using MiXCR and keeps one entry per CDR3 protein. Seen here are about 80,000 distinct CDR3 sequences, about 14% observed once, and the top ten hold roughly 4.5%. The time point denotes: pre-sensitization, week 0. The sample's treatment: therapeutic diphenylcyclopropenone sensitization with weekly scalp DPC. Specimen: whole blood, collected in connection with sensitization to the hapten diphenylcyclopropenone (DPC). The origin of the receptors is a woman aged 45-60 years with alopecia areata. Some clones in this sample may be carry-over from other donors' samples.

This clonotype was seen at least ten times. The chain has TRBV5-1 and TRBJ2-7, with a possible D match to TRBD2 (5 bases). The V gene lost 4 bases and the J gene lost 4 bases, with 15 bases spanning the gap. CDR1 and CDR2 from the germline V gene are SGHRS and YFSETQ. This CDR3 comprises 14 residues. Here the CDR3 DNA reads TGCGCCAGCAGCCCCGAAGCGGCCACGTACGAGCAGTACTTC. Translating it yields CASSPEAATYEQYF.

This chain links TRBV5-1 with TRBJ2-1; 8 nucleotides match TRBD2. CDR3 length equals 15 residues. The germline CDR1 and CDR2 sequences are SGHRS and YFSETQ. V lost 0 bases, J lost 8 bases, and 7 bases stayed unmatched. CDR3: CASSLGPGGPYEQFF. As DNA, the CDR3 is TGCGCCAGCAGCTTGGGGCCGGGAGGGCCCTATGAGCAGTTCTTC.

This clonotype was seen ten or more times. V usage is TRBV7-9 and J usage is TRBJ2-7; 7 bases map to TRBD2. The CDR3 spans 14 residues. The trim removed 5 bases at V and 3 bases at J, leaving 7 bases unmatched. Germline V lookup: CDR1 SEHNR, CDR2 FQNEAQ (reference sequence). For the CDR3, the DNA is TGTGCCAGCAGCCCCGTGGCGGGAGACTACGAGCAGTACTTC. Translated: CASSPVAGDYEQYF.

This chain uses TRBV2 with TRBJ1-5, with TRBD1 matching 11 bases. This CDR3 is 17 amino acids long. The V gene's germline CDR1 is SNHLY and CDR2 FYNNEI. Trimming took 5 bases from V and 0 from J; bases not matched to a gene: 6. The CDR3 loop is CASSTGQGARSNQPQHF. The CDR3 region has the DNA TGTGCCAGCAGTACCGGACAGGGGGCGCGTAGCAATCAGCCCCAGCATTTT.

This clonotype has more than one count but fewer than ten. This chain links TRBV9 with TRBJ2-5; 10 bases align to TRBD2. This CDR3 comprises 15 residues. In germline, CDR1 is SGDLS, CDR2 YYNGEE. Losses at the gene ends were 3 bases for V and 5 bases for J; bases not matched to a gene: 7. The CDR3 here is CASSGSSGRSETQYF. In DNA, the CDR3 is TGTGCCAGCAGCGGATCTAGCGGGAGATCGGAGACCCAGTACTTC.

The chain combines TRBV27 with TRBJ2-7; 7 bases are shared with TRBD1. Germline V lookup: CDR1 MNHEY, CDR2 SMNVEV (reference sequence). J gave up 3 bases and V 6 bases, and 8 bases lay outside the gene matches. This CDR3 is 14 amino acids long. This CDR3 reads CASSRTTGYYEQYF. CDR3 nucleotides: TGTGCCAGCAGCCGAACGACAGGGTACTACGAGCAGTACTTC.

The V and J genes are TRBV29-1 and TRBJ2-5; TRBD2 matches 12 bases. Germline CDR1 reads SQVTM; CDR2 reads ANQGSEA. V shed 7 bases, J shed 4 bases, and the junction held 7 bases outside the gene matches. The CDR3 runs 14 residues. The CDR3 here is CSGMTSGSSETQYF. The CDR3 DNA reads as TGCAGCGGCATGACTAGCGGGAGCTCAGAGACCCAGTACTTC.

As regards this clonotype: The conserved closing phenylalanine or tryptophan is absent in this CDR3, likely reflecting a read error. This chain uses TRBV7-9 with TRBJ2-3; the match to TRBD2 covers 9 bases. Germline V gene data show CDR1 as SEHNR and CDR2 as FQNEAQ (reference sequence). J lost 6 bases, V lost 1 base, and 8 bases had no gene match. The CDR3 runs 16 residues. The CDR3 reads CASSLGVAGAPDTQYS. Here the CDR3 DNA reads TGTGCCAGCAGCTTAGGGGTAGCGGGAGCCCCTGATACGCAGTATTCT.

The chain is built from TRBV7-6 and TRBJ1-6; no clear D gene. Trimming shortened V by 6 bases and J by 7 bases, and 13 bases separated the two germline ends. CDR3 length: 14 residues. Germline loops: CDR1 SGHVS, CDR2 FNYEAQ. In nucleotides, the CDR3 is TGTGCCAGCAGGCGGGAGGTCGGGAATTCACCCCTCCACTTT. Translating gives CASRREVGNSPLHF.

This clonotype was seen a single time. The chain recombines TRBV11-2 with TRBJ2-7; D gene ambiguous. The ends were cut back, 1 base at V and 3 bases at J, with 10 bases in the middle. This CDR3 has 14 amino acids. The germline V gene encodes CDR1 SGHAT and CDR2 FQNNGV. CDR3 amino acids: CASSLGQPNYEQYF. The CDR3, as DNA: TGTGCCAGCAGCTTAGGGCAGCCGAACTACGAGCAGTACTTC.

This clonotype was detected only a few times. Here the CDR3 reads CASSEGTGAAEAFF. The CDR3 nucleotides read TGTGCCAGCAGTGAAGGGACAGGGGCCGCTGAAGCTTTCTTT. The rearrangement uses TRBV2 and TRBJ1-1; TRBD1 aligns across 9 bases. The CDR3 runs to 14 residues. V was pared by 1 base and J by 6 bases, with 3 bases of the junction left unmatched. Per germline, CDR1 SNHLY and CDR2 FYNNEI.

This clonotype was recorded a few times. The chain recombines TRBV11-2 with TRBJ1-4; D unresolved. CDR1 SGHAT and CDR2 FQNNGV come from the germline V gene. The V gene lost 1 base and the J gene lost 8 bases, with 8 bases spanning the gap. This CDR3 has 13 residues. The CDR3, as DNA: TGTGCCAGCAGCTTAGCGGACGGAGAAAAACTGTTTTTT. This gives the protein CASSLADGEKLFF.

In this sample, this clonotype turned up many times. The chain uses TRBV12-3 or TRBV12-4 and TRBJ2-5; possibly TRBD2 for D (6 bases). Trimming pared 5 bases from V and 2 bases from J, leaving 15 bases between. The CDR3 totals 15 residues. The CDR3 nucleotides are TGTGCCAGCAGTCCCCCCGGGACTCGACAAGAGACCCAGTACTTC. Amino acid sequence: CASSPPGTRQETQYF.

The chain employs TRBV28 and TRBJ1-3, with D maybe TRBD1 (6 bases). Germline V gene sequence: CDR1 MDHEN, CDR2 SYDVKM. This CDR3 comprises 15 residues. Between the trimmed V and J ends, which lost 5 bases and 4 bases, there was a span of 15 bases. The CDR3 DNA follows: TGTGCCAGCAGTCCAGACAGGTCCGGGGGAAACACCATATATTTT. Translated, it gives CASSPDRSGGNTIYF.

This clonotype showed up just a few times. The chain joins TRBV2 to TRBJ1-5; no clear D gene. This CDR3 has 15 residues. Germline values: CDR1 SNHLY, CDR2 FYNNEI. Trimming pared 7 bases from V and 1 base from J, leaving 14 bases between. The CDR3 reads CASKREDLSNQPQHF. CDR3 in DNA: TGTGCCAGCAAAAGGGAGGACCTGAGCAATCAGCCCCAGCATTTT.

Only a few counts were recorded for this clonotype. This chain's CDR3 is CSARLRQGRSGANVLTF. Written as DNA, the CDR3 is TGCAGTGCTAGATTGAGGCAGGGCCGCTCTGGGGCCAACGTCCTGACTTTC. This rearrangement joins TRBV20-1 to TRBJ2-6, with a tentative D call TRBD1 (5 bases). V gave up 2 bases and J gave up 0 bases, with 14 bases separating them. The CDR3 is made up of 17 amino acids. In germline, CDR1 is DFQATT, CDR2 SNEGSKA (reference sequence).

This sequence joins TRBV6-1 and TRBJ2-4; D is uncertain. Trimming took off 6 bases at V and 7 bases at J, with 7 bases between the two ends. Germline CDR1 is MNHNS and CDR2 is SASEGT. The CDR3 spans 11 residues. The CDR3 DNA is TGTGCCAGCAGCGAGGTTAACATTCAGTACTTC. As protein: CASSEVNIQYF.

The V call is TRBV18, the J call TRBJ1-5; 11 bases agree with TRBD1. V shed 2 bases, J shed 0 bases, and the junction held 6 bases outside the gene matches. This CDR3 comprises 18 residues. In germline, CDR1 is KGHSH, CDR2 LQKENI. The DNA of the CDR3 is TGTGCCAGCTCACCAGGGACAGGGGGACATCTTAGCAATCAGCCCCAGCATTTT. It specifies CASSPGTGGHLSNQPQHF.

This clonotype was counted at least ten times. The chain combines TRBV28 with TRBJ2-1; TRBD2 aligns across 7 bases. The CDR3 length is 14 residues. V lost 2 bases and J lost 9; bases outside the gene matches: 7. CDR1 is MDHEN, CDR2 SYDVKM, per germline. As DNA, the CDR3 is TGTGCCAGCAGTTTAGCGGGAGTGCCCTTTGAGCAGTTCTTC. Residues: CASSLAGVPFEQFF.

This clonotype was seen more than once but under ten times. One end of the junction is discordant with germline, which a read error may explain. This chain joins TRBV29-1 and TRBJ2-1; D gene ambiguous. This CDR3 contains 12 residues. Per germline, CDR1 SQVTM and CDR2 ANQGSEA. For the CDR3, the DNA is TGCAGCGTTTGCACGGCTAACAAGGAGCAGTTCTTC. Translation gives CSVCTANKEQFF.

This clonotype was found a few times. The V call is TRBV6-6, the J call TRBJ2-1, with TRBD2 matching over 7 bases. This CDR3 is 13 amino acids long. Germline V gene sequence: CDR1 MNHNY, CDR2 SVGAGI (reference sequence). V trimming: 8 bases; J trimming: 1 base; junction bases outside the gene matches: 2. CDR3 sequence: CASAGESYNEQFF. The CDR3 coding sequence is TGTGCCAGCGCGGGAGAGTCCTACAATGAGCAGTTCTTC.

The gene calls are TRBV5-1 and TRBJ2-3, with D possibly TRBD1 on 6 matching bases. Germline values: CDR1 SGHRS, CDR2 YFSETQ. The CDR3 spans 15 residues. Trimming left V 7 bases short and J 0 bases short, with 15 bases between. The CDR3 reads CASAPGQTSTDTQYF. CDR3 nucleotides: TGCGCCAGCGCACCTGGACAGACTAGCACAGATACGCAGTATTTT.

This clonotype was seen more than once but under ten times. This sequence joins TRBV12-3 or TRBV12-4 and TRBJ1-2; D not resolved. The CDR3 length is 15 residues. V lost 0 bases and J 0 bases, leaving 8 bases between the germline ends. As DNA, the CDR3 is TGTGCCAGCAGTTTAGCGCTGGGTACTAACTATGGCTACACCTTC. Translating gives CASSLALGTNYGYTF.

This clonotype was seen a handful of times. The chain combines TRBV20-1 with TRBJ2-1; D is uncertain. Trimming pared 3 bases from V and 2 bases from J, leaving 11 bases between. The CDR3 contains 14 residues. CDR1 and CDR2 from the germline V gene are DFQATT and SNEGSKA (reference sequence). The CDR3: CSASRPGTYNEQFF. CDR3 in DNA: TGCAGTGCTAGCCGGCCGGGTACCTACAATGAGCAGTTCTTC.

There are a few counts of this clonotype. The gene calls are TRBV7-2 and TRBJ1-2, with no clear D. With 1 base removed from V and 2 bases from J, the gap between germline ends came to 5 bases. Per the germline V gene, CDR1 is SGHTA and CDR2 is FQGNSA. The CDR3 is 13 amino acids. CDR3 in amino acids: CASSLVANYGYTF. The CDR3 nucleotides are TGTGCCAGCAGCTTAGTAGCAAACTATGGCTACACCTTC.

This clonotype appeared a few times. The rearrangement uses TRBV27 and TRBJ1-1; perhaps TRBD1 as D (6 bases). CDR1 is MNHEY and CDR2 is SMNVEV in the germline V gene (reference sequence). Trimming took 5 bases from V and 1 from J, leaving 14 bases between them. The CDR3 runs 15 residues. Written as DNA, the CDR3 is TGTGCCAGCAGTAAGCGGGGGCTTCGGAACACTGAAGCTTTCTTT. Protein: CASSKRGLRNTEAFF.

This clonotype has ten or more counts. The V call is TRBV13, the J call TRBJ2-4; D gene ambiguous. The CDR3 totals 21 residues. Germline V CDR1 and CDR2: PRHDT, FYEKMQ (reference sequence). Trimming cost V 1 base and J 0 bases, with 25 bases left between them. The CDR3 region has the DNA TGTGCCAGCAGCTTAGCCATTACTACATTTGATAACCCACTAGCCAAAAACATTCAGTACTTC. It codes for CASSLAITTFDNPLAKNIQYF.

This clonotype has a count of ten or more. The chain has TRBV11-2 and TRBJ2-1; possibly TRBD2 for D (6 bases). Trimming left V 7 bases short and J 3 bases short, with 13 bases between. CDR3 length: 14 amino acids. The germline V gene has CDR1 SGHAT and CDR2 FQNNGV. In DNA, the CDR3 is TGTGCCAGCACCAAACTGCGGGACTACAATGAGCAGTTCTTC. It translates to CASTKLRDYNEQFF.